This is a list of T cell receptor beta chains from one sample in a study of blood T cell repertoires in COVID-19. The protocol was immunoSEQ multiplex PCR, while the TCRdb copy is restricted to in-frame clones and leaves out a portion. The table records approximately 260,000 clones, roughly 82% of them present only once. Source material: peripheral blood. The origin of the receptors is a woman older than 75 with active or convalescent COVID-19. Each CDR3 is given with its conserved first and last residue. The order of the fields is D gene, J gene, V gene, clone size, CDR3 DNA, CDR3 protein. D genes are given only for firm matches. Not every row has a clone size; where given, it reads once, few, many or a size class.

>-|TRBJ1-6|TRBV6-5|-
TGTGCCATCCACCGGGAGTCGAATTCACCCCTCCACTTT
CAIHRESNSPLHF
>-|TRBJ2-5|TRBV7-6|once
TGTGCCAGCAGCTCTCCCAGAGAGACCCAGTACTTC
CASSSPRETQYF
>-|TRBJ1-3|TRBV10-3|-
TGTGCCATGAGGCCGCAAATTACCTCTGGAAACACCATATATTTT
CAMRPQITSGNTIYF
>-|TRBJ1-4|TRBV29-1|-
TGCAGCGTAGGGGGTGGAGGTGAAAAACTGTTTTTT
CSVGGGGEKLFF
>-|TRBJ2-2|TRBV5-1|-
TGCGCCAGCAGCTTGGCAGGACTCCGATCCGGGGAGCTGTTTTTT
CASSLAGLRSGELFF
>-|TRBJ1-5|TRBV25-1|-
TGTGCCAGCAGTGATTCAGGGGAGAATCAGCCCCAGCATTTT
CASSDSGENQPQHF
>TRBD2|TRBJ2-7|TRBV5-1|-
TGCGCGTCCGGGACTAGCGGGATAGGCGAGCAGTACTTC
CASGTSGIGEQYF
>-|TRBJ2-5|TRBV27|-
TGTGCCAGCAGCCCCAGACAGGCCCAAGAGACCCAGTACTTC
CASSPRQAQETQYF
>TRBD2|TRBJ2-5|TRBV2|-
TGTGCCAGCAGTAGTCGCGGGGGATATTACTCGGAGACCCAGTACTTC
CASSSRGGYYSETQYF
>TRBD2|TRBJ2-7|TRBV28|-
TGTGCCAGCAGTTTGGGCGGGAGTTTCTACGAGCAGTACTTC
CASSLGGSFYEQYF
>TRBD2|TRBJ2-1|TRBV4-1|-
TGCGCCAGCAGCCAAGGGCTAGCGGGGAGTGAGCAGTTCTTC
CASSQGLAGSEQFF
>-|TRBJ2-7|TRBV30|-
TGTGCCTGGAGTGCCCTACCCGACAGAATCGAGCAGTACTTC
CAWSALPDRIEQYF
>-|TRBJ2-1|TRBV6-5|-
TGTGCCAGCAGTTACCTAGGAAGTGAGCAGTTCTTC
CASSYLGSEQFF
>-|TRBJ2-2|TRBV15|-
TGTGCCACCAGCAGTGAGGTCGACACCGGGGAGCTGTTTTTT
CATSSEVDTGELFF
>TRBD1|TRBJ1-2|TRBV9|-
TGTGCCAGCAGCTCTCGTTTGGGACAGGGGGGTGGCTACACCTTC
CASSSRLGQGGGYTF
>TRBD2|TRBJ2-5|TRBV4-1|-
TGCGCCAGCAGCCTACAGGTTGCAGCCGGGACTAGCGGGAGGCGACTTCAAGAGACCCAGTACTTC
CASSLQVAAGTSGRRLQETQYF
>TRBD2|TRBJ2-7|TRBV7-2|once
TGTGCCAGCAGCCCCTGGACTAGCGGGAACCCCCACGAGCAGTACTTC
CASSPWTSGNPHEQYF
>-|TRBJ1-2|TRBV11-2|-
TGTGCCAGCAGCCCCGGTCTGAGCTACTATGGCTACACCTTC
CASSPGLSYYGYTF
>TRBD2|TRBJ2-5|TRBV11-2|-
TGTGCCAGCAGCTTTTTTAGCGGGGGGGCTGAGACGGAGACCCAGTACTTC
CASSFFSGGAETETQYF
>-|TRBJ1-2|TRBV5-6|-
TGTGCCAGCACTCTCCCCCCCGGGACTCGGGGCTACACCTTC
CASTLPPGTRGYTF
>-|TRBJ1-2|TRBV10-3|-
TGTGCCACCAGGAGGGGGAGCGAGAACTATGGCTACACCTTC
CATRRGSENYGYTF
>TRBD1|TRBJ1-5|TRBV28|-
TGTGCCAGCAGTTCAGGACAGGGCAGCCAGCCCCAGCATTTT
CASSSGQGSQPQHF
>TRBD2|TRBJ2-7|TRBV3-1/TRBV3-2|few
TGTGCCAGCGCTGCCACTAGCGGATCATACGAGCAGTACTTC
CASAATSGSYEQYF
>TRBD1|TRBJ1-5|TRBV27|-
TGTGCCAGCAGTGGAAAGGGACAGGTGACGCAAAATCAGCCCCAGCATTTT
CASSGKGQVTQNQPQHF
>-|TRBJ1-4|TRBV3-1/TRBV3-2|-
TGTGCCAGCAGCCAAGGAGGTCAGGGCTATGAAAAACTGTTTTTT
CASSQGGQGYEKLFF
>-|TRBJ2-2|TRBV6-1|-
TGTGCCAGCAGTGAGGGTCGAGGGTCCGGGGAGCTGTTTTTT
CASSEGRGSGELFF
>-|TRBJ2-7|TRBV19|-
TGTGCCAGTAGTTTTGGGCAGGGCTACGAGCAGTACTTC
CASSFGQGYEQYF
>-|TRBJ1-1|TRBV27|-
TGTGCCAGCAGTTTACGGGGGAACACTGAAGCTTTCTTT
CASSLRGNTEAFF
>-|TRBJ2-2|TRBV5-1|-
TGCGCCAGCAGCTTGGTCGGTTTAGCCGGGGAGCTGTTTTTT
CASSLVGLAGELFF
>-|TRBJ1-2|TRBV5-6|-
TGTGCCAGCAGCTTGAGAGCGAGCTATGGCTACACCTTC
CASSLRASYGYTF
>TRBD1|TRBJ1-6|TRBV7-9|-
TGTGCCAGCAGCTCGACAGGGAGCTATAATTCACCCCTCCACTTT
CASSSTGSYNSPLHF
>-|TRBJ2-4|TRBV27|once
TGTGCCAGCAGTCTACAGGGTTCCAAAAACATTCAGTACTTC
CASSLQGSKNIQYF
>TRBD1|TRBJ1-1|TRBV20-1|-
TGCAGTGCTAGTGATCCCAGGGGGTTTAACACTGAAGCTTTCTTT
CSASDPRGFNTEAFF
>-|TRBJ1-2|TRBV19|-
TGTGCCAGTAGTATATTCGGTATAGAGGGAAATGGCTACACCTTC
CASSIFGIEGNGYTF
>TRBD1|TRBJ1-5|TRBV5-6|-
TGTGCCAGCAGCTTGGGGACGGGACAGGGTAGTCAGCCCCAGCATTTT
CASSLGTGQGSQPQHF
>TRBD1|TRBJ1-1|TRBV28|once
TGTGCCAGCACCGTTTGGACAGGGCGAACTGAAGCTTTCTTT
CASTVWTGRTEAFF
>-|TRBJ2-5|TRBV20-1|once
TGCAGTGCTAGTGCTAGAGAAGAGACCCAGTACTTC
CSASAREETQYF
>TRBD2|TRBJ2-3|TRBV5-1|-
TGCGCCAGCAGCTCGCTAGCGGGAGGATCAGATACGCAGTATTTT
CASSSLAGGSDTQYF
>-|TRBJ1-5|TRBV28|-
TGTGCCAGCAGAAGCCCGACAGGTAGCAATCAGCCCCAGCATTTT
CASRSPTGSNQPQHF
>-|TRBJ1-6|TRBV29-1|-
TGCAGCGTTGCGGGTCTGGGGGGTGCACCCCTCCACTTT
CSVAGLGGAPLHF
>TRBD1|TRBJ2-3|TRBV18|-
TGTGCCAGCTCACCACCTGGTTTCATGGGACAGGGGTGGGATACGCAGTATTTT
CASSPPGFMGQGWDTQYF
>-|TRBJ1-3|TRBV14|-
TGTGCCAGCAGCCACCGACTTGAACCCCTAGCTGGAAACACCATATATTTT
CASSHRLEPLAGNTIYF
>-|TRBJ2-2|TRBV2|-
TGTGCCAGCAGTGGTGGGCAGGTCCTCGGGGAGCTGTTTTTT
CASSGGQVLGELFF
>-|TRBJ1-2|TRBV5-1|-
TGCGCCAGCAGCTTGGGAGGTGAGGGTAAGGATGGCTACACCTTC
CASSLGGEGKDGYTF
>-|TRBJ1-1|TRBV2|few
TGTGCCAGCAGTGTAGGTCAGGGTGACTCTGAAGCTTTCTTT
CASSVGQGDSEAFF
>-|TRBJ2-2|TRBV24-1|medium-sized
TGTGCCACCAGTGATTCTAAAATGGGTGAGGGGAACACCGGGGAGCTGTTTTTT
CATSDSKMGEGNTGELFF
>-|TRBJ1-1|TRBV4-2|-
TGTGCCAGCAGCCAAGACTACAGTAGCGGGACTGAAGCTTTCTTT
CASSQDYSSGTEAFF
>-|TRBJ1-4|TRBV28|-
TGTGCCAGCAGTTCTCAGGGTATTGGTGAAAAACTGTTTTTT
CASSSQGIGEKLFF